The 30 T cell receptor beta chains listed next were all sequenced from one sample in a study of cytomegalovirus exposure and HLA in healthy donors. Primers included in the PCR were 60 Vbeta and 13 Jbeta primers. The repertoire was sequenced with immunoSEQ multiplex PCR; TCRdb's copy has only in-frame clones and lacks some. The repertoire holds approximately 190,000 clones, with over 75% as singletons. Material for sequencing was PBMCs. These receptors were collected from a man aged 35-49 years in good health and CMV-seropositive.

The chain joins TRBV7-8 to TRBJ2-1; 14 bases are shared with TRBD2. V dropped 2 bases and J dropped 5; count of bases not matched to a gene: 11. The CDR3 loop spans 19 amino acids. Germline V gene sequence: CDR1 SGHVS, CDR2 FQNEAQ. DNA of the CDR3: TGTGCCAGCAGCTTAATTGTCACGGCGGGACTAGCGGGAGACAATGAGCAGTTCTTC. Encoded protein: CASSLIVTAGLAGDNEQFF. The full variable domain, completed using reference TRBV7-8 and TRBJ2-1, is GAGVSQSPRYKVAKRGQDVALRCDPISGHVSLFWYQQALGQGPEFLTYFQNEAQLDKSGLPSDRFFAERPEGSVSTLKIQRTQQEDSAVYLCASSLIVTAGLAGDNEQFFGPGTRLTVL.

The genes are TRBV5-4 and TRBJ1-2, with a tentative D call TRBD1 (6 bases). Looked up from germline, CDR1 is SGHNT and CDR2 is YYREEE (reference sequence). This CDR3 comprises 12 residues. V shed 4 bases and J shed 6 bases, with 10 bases lying between them. The CDR3 bases are TGTGCCAGCAGCGAAGCAGGGGATGGCTACACCTTC. It specifies CASSEAGDGYTF.

The chain recombines TRBV7-8 with TRBJ2-2, with 8 positions matching TRBD1. J gave up 2 bases and V 5 bases, and 16 bases lay outside the gene matches. Germline V gene lookup returns CDR1 SGHVS and CDR2 FQNEAQ. The CDR3 runs 19 residues. The CDR3 here is CASSHAPGQGASNTGELFF. As DNA, the CDR3 is TGTGCCAGCAGCCACGCCCCGGGCCAGGGGGCGTCTAACACCGGGGAGCTGTTTTTT.

The V and J genes are TRBV7-9 and TRBJ2-7; TRBD1 agrees at 11 bases. V was clipped by 4 bases and J by 1 base; unmatched bases: 3. The CDR3 is made up of 15 amino acids. Germline CDR1 reads SEHNR; CDR2 reads FQNEAQ (reference sequence). This chain's CDR3 is CASSWGTGGSYEQYF. CDR3 sequence (DNA): TGTGCCAGCAGCTGGGGGACAGGGGGATCCTACGAGCAGTACTTC.

This clone is a singleton in its sample. The chain combines TRBV10-2 with TRBJ1-5; 9 nucleotides line up with TRBD1. This CDR3 is built from 18 residues. Germline CDR1 WSHSY, CDR2 SAAADI. The J segment lost 2 bases and the V segment lost 6 bases, leaving 14 bases of the junction unmatched. The CDR3: CASRAGTTGGQGNQPQHF. The CDR3 DNA reads as TGCGCCAGCAGGGCAGGGACGACAGGGGGACAGGGCAATCAGCCCCAGCATTTT.

The table lists this clone with a few counts. The J gene is TRBJ1-4, the V gene TRBV6-5; the match to TRBD1 covers 10 bases. J was trimmed by 8 bases and V by 5 bases; bases with no gene match: 8. The CDR3 consists of 15 residues. The V gene's germline CDR1 is MNHEY and CDR2 SVGAGI. CDR3 loop: CASSTGTGAGEKLFF. The CDR3 nucleotides read TGTGCCAGCAGTACCGGGACAGGGGCAGGGGAAAAACTGTTTTTT.

This rearrangement joins TRBV9 to TRBJ1-1; D gene uncertain. The CDR3 is 13 amino acids. Trimming removed 4 bases from V and 5 bases from J, with 12 bases in between. Germline V gene sequence: CDR1 SGDLS, CDR2 YYNGEE. The CDR3 DNA follows: TGTGCCAGCAGCCCCTTGACAAGAACTGAAGCTTTCTTT. Translating it yields CASSPLTRTEAFF.

This clone was detected a few times. The chain combines TRBV19 with TRBJ2-1, with 9 bases lining up with TRBD2. Germline loops: CDR1 LNHDA, CDR2 SQIVND (reference sequence). The trim removed 3 bases at V and 4 bases at J, leaving 4 bases unmatched. This CDR3 has 15 residues. Here the CDR3 reads CASSIRSGGYNEQFF. In nucleotides, the CDR3 is TGTGCCAGTAGTATTAGAAGCGGGGGGTACAATGAGCAGTTCTTC.

V and J are TRBV6-5 and TRBJ1-6, with 8 nucleotides matching TRBD1. CDR3 size: 15 residues. V lost 7 bases, J lost 9 bases, and 11 bases stayed unmatched. Germline CDR1 is MNHEY and CDR2 is SVGAGI. The CDR3 sequence: CASTQGRQGASPLHF. The CDR3 bases are TGTGCCAGCACCCAGGGCCGGCAGGGGGCTTCACCCCTCCACTTT.

V and J are TRBV5-1 and TRBJ1-2; maybe TRBD1 (6 bases). Deletions cut 0 bases from V and 4 bases from J, with 10 bases between. Germline CDR1 reads SGHRS; CDR2 reads YFSETQ. This CDR3 is built from 14 residues. The CDR3 bases are TGCGCCAGCAGCTTGGCCGGGACAAGCTATGGCTACACCTTC. Protein sequence: CASSLAGTSYGYTF.

The table lists this clone with a few counts. This chain joins TRBV9 and TRBJ2-1; TRBD1 agrees at 11 bases. This CDR3 has 16 amino acids. J gave up 8 bases and V 3 bases, and 10 bases lay outside the gene matches. CDR1 is SGDLS, CDR2 YYNGEE, per germline. The CDR3: CASSATPGQGVDEQFF. The CDR3 coding sequence is TGTGCCAGCAGCGCCACACCGGGACAGGGGGTCGATGAGCAGTTCTTC.

This chain uses TRBV7-9 with TRBJ1-2; D possibly corresponds to TRBD1 (6 bases). The germline CDR1 and CDR2 sequences are SEHNR and FQNEAQ (reference sequence). The germline V and J ends were trimmed by 3 bases and 7 bases, with 15 bases remaining between them. The CDR3 consists of 14 residues. For the CDR3, the DNA is TGTGCCAGCAGCTTTGTGGGGGCAATAGCTGGCTACACCTTC. It is translated as CASSFVGAIAGYTF.

The gene calls are TRBV7-2 and TRBJ2-7; D possibly corresponds to TRBD1 (5 bases). The CDR3 spans 14 residues. Germline V CDR1 and CDR2: SGHTA, FQGNSA. Trimming stripped 0 bases from V and 3 bases from J, with 9 bases between. CDR3 region: CASSLAQGNYEQYF. CDR3 nucleotides: TGTGCCAGCAGCTTAGCGCAGGGTAACTACGAGCAGTACTTC.

V is TRBV19 and J is TRBJ1-1; maybe TRBD1 (6 bases). The V end was cut by 7 bases, the J end by 1 base, with 16 bases between. In germline, CDR1 is LNHDA, CDR2 SQIVND (reference sequence). The CDR3 is made up of 15 amino acids. The CDR3 DNA is TGTGCCAGTATTAGTTACAGGGAGGGGAACACTGAAGCTTTCTTT. It specifies CASISYREGNTEAFF. The full variable domain, rest sourced from reference TRBV19 and TRBJ1-1, is DGGITQSPKYLFRKEGQNVTLSCEQNLNHDAMYWYRQDPGQGLRLIYYSQIVNDFQKGDIAEGYSVSREKKESFPLTVTSAQKNPTAFYLCASISYREGNTEAFFGQGTRLTVV.

The V gene is TRBV5-4, the J gene TRBJ2-7; a possible D gene is TRBD1 (6 bases). The germline CDR1 and CDR2 sequences are SGHNT and YYREEE (reference sequence). V gave up 4 bases and J gave up 7 bases, with 15 bases separating them. CDR3 size: 13 residues. Written as DNA, the CDR3 is TGTGCCAGCAGCCCCAGCAGGGGCGGGGAGCAGTACTTC. Translation: CASSPSRGGEQYF.

The chain is built from TRBV9 and TRBJ1-1, with D possibly being TRBD1 (6 bases). The V gene lost 2 bases and the J gene lost 6 bases, with 14 bases spanning the gap. CDR1 and CDR2 (germline): SGDLS, YYNGEE. This CDR3 is built from 14 residues. Here the CDR3 DNA reads TGTGCCAGCAGCGTGAAGGGGGTTGGGGCTGAAGCTTTCTTT. Translation: CASSVKGVGAEAFF.

V usage is TRBV11-3 and J usage is TRBJ2-1; D might be TRBD2 (5 bases). V was trimmed by 5 bases and J by 6 bases, leaving 8 bases between them. This CDR3 contains 12 residues. Germline CDR1 and CDR2: SGHNT and YENEEA. The CDR3 DNA follows: TGTGCCAGCAGCGAGGGATCCAATGAGCAGTTCTTC. This codes for CASSEGSNEQFF.

The chain uses TRBV5-1 and TRBJ1-5, with 8 bases fitting TRBD1. Looked up from germline, CDR1 is SGHRS and CDR2 is YFSETQ. Germline trimming cut 4 bases from V and 6 bases from J; bases unmatched to any gene: 9. This CDR3 region has 15 residues. CDR3 bases: TGCGCCAGCAGCCCCGGGCAGGGGGCGGGTCAGCCCCAGCATTTT. Translation: CASSPGQGAGQPQHF.

The chain links TRBV6-5 to TRBJ1-1; 7 nucleotides align to TRBD1. V lost 4 bases to trimming and J lost 11 bases; unmatched junction nucleotides: 7. The CDR3 sequence is 12 residues long. Germline V gene sequence: CDR1 MNHEY, CDR2 SVGAGI. For the CDR3, the DNA is TGTGCCAGCAGTTTCCGACAGGGAGGTGCTTTCTTT. It specifies CASSFRQGGAFF.

The rearrangement links TRBV4-1 to TRBJ2-7, with D unclear. V shed 3 bases and J shed 4 bases, with 7 bases lying between them. This CDR3 has 12 amino acids. CDR1 is MGHRA and CDR2 is YSYEKL in the germline V gene. This CDR3 is CASSQAGYEQYF. CDR3 DNA: TGCGCCAGCAGCCAGGCTGGTTACGAGCAGTACTTC.

Comment on this clone: Other DNA variants within this sample encode the same CDR3. The J gene is TRBJ1-5, the V gene TRBV6-5, with 8 bases fitting TRBD1. This CDR3 region has 15 residues. Germline CDR1 reads MNHEY; CDR2 reads SVGAGI. Trimming cost V 6 bases and J 1 base; bases outside gene matches: 5. As DNA, the CDR3 is TGTGCCAGCAGCCCCACAGGGGGAAGCAATCAGCCCCAGCATTTT. Its protein is CASSPTGGSNQPQHF.

The chain couples TRBV19 to TRBJ1-2; D ambiguous. Germline values: CDR1 LNHDA, CDR2 SQIVND (reference sequence). V was pared by 6 bases and J by 2 bases, with 22 bases between. This CDR3 region has 17 residues. For the CDR3, the DNA is TGTGCCAGTAGCCAGACACCCTCCCGACCGCTAAACTATGGCTACACCTTC. Translating gives CASSQTPSRPLNYGYTF.

The chain combines TRBV6-6 with TRBJ2-5; 12 positions agree with TRBD2. J lost 4 bases, V lost 6 bases, and 3 bases had no gene match. Germline V gene lookup returns CDR1 MNHNY and CDR2 SVGAGI (reference sequence). The CDR3 sequence is 14 residues long. The CDR3: CASSPLAGGETQYF. The CDR3 coding sequence is TGTGCCAGCAGCCCACTAGCGGGAGGAGAGACCCAGTACTTC.

The V gene is TRBV30, the J gene TRBJ2-7, with D perhaps TRBD2 (7 bases). V dropped 6 bases and J dropped 4 bases, with 10 bases sitting between them. The germline CDR1 and CDR2 sequences are GTSNPN and SVGIG (reference sequence). This CDR3 spans 11 amino acids. The CDR3 DNA follows: TGTGCCTGCGAGGGGGGGTACGAGCAGTACTTC. Protein: CACEGGYEQYF. The variable domain in full, completed from reference TRBV30 and TRBJ2-7, reads SQTIHQWPATLVQPVGSPLSLECTVEGTSNPNLYWYRQAAGRGLQLLFYSVGIGQISSEVPQNLSASRPQDRQFILSSKKLLLSDSGFYLCACEGGYEQYFGPGTRLTVT.

The chain uses TRBV18 and TRBJ2-3, with 8 bases aligning to TRBD1. Per germline, CDR1 KGHSH and CDR2 LQKENI. CDR3 length equals 19 residues. V trimming: 3 bases; J trimming: 5 bases; junction bases outside the gene matches: 19. The CDR3 spells CASSPIRVGRTGRKDTQYF. CDR3 bases: TGTGCCAGCTCACCGATCCGGGTGGGAAGGACAGGGCGCAAAGATACGCAGTATTTT.

The V gene is TRBV4-3, the J gene TRBJ1-5; D unresolved. The CDR3 loop spans 13 amino acids. Germline values: CDR1 LGHNA, CDR2 YSLEER. The V gene lost 4 bases and the J gene lost 3 bases, with 7 bases spanning the gap. The CDR3 loop is CASSRSHNQPQHF. The CDR3 DNA sequence: TGCGCCAGCAGCCGGTCACACAATCAGCCCCAGCATTTT.

The chain recombines TRBV13 with TRBJ2-7, with D possibly being TRBD2 (5 bases). Trimming left V 3 bases short and J 2 bases short, with 11 bases between. CDR3 length equals 14 residues. Germline V gene lookup returns CDR1 PRHDT and CDR2 FYEKMQ (reference sequence). This CDR3 reads CASSFSGEPYEQYF. CDR3 DNA: TGTGCCAGCAGCTTTTCCGGGGAACCCTACGAGCAGTACTTC.

The J gene is TRBJ2-2, the V gene TRBV5-4, with D possibly matching TRBD1 (6 bases). V was pared by 4 bases and J by 6 bases, with 10 bases between. This CDR3 is built from 13 residues. Germline V CDR1 and CDR2: SGHNT, YYREEE (reference sequence). The CDR3 loop reads CASSTQGAGELFF. CDR3 nucleotide sequence: TGTGCCAGCAGCACACAGGGTGCCGGGGAGCTGTTTTTT.

V and J are TRBV7-9 and TRBJ2-3; TRBD2 aligns across 15 bases. Germline lookup yields CDR1 SEHNR and CDR2 FQNEAQ (reference sequence). V gave up 3 bases and J gave up 4 bases; unmatched junction bases: 2. This CDR3 comprises 16 residues. DNA of the CDR3: TGTGCCAGCAGCTTGGGACTAGCGGGGGGTTCAGATACGCAGTATTTT. Encoded protein: CASSLGLAGGSDTQYF.

The V and J genes are TRBV10-3 and TRBJ2-7, with D unresolved. V lost 6 bases to trimming and J lost 4 bases, with 10 bases between them. This CDR3 region has 12 residues. The germline gives CDR1 ENHRY, CDR2 SYGVKD. The CDR3 sequence is CAISPESYEQYF. CDR3 in DNA: TGTGCCATCAGCCCCGAGTCGTACGAGCAGTACTTC.